Listed here is a single TCR beta chain. Its target is not known. This entry comes from a study of shared clonotypes between healthy human individuals. Study-wide background: A couple of female and a few male donors aged 18 to 49 were enrolled.

The protocol was immunoSEQ multiplex PCR, while the TCRdb copy is restricted to in-frame clones and leaves out a portion. The table includes about 1 million clones, about 75% detected once. This CDR3 is 17 amino acids long. The germline V gene has CDR1 MNHNS and CDR2 SASEGT. V trimming: 3 bases; J trimming: 6 bases; junction bases outside the gene matches: 14. Whole-study findings and limits: Across subsets, estimated richness was generally greater for naive than for memory populations.

All donors qualified as healthy HIV-negative adults and had experienced no recent acute infections or vaccinations. The TCR originated in a man aged 18 to 29 in good health. Sample: memory CD4+ T cells sorted from blood. Noted subset: CD45RA-negative fraction. The V and J genes are TRBV6-1 and TRBJ2-7; 10 nucleotides agree with TRBD2. The CDR3 coding sequence is TGTGCCAGCAGTGAGCGGTACGTTGCTAGCGGGGGAGTCGAGCAGTACTTC. Protein: CASSERYVASGGVEQYF.